This section outlines one T cell receptor beta chain sequence together with its context. The target antigen is unknown. TCRdb reanalyzed the 5' RACE reads and collapses them to one entry per CDR3 protein, without DNA. The sample table sets out roughly 20,000 distinct CDR3 sequences. Germline values: CDR1 MNHEY, CDR2 SVGAGI. The CDR3 runs 12 residues. The sample belongs to a study of T cells expressing NK-cell markers. Notes on the study in general: Certain NKG2C+ T cell clones were expanded, and their HCMV specificity remained unclear. A few of the donors also had these clonotypes leading their CD3+CD56-NKG2C+ fraction.

The V and J genes are TRBV6-5 and TRBJ2-7; the D call from TCRdb, TRBD1, cannot be confirmed without DNA. The sample consisted of blood T cells: a sorted CD56 or NKG2C T cell subset, CD4+ or CD8+ T cells, or bulk PBMC T cells (not recorded which). This TCR derives from a man aged 18 to 69 in good health. The CDR3 loop reads CASSRGVGEQYF.